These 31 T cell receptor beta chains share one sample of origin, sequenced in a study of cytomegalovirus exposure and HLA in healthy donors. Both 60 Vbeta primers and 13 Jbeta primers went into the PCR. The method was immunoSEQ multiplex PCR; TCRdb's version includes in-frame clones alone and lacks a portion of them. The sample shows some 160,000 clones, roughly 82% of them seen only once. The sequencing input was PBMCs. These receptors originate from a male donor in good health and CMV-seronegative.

This CDR3 is CASSLRREETQYF. In DNA form, the CDR3 reads TGTGCCAGCAGCTTAAGACGGGAAGAGACCCAGTACTTC. J is TRBJ2-5 and V is TRBV7-3; D not resolved. The CDR3 runs 13 residues. V dropped 1 base and J dropped 3 bases, with 6 bases sitting between them. CDR1 and CDR2 (germline): SGHTA, FQGTGA.

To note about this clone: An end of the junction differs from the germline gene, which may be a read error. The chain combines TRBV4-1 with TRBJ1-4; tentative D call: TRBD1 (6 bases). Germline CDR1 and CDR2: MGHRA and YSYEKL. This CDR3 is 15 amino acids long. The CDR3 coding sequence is TGCGCCAGCAGCCCAACCGGGACAACGAATGAAAAACTGTTTTTT. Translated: CASSPTGTTNEKLFF.

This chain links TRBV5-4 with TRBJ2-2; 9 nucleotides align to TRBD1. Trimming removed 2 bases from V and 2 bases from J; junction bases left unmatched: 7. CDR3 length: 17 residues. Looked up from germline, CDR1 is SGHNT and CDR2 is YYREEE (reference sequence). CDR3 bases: TGTGCCAGCAGCTTCGCCGCGGGACAGGGTAACACCGGGGAGCTGTTTTTT. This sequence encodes CASSFAAGQGNTGELFF.

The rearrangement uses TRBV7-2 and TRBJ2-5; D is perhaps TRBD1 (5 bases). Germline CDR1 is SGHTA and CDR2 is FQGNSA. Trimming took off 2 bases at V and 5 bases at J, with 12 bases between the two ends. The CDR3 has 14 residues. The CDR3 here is CASSLFGHGETQYF. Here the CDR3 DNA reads TGTGCCAGCAGCTTATTCGGACACGGGGAGACCCAGTACTTC.

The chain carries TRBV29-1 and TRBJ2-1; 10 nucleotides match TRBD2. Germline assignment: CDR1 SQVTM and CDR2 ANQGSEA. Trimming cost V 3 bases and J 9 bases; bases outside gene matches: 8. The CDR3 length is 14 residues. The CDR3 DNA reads TGCAGCGTTGAGGTGTCTAGCGGGAGTGTTGAGCAGTTCTTC. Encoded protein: CSVEVSSGSVEQFF.

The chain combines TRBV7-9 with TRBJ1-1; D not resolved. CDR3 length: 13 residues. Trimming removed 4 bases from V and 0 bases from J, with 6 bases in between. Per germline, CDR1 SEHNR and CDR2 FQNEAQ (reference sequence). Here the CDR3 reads CASSSIVNTEAFF. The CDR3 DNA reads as TGTGCCAGCAGCTCAATAGTGAACACTGAAGCTTTCTTT.

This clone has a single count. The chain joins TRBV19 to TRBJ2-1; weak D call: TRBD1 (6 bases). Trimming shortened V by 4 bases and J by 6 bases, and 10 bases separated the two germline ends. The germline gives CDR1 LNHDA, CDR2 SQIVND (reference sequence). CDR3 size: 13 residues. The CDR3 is CASSKQGSNEQFF. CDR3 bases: TGTGCCAGTAGTAAACAGGGTAGCAATGAGCAGTTCTTC.

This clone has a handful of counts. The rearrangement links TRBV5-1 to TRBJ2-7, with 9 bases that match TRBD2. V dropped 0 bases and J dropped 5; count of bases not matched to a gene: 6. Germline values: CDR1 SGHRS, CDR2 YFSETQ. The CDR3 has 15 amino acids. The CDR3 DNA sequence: TGCGCCAGCAGCTTGGCAGCGGGAGGAAGGGACGAGCAGTACTTC. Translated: CASSLAAGGRDEQYF.

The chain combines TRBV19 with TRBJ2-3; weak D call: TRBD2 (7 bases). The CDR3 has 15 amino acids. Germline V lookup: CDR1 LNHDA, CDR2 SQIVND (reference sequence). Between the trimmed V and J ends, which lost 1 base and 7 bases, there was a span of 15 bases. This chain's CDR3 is CASSIVGGPLNTQYF. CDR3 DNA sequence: TGTGCCAGTAGTATAGTGGGGGGGCCACTAAATACGCAGTATTTT.

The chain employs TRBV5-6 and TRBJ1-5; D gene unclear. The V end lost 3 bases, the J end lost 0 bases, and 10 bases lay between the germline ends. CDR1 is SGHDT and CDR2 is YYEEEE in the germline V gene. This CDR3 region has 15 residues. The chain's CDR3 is CASSSTEYSNQPQHF. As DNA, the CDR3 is TGTGCCAGCAGCTCTACGGAGTATAGCAATCAGCCCCAGCATTTT.

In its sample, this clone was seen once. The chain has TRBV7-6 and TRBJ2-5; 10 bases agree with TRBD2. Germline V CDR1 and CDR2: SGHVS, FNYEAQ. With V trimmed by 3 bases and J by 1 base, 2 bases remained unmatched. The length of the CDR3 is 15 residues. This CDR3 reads CASSLTSGPQETQYF. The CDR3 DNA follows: TGTGCCAGCAGCTTGACTAGCGGGCCCCAAGAGACCCAGTACTTC.

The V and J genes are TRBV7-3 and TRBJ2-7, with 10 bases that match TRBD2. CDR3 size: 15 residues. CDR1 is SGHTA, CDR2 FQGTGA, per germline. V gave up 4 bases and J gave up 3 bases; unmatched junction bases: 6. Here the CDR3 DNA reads TGTGCCAGCAGCTCCACCGGGACTAGCGTCTACGAGCAGTACTTC. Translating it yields CASSSTGTSVYEQYF.

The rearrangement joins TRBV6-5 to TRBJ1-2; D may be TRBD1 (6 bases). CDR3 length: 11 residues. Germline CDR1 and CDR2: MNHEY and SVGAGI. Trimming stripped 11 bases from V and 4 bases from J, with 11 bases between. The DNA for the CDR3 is TGTGCCGTCGGACAGAGCTATGGCTACACCTTC. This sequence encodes CAVGQSYGYTF.

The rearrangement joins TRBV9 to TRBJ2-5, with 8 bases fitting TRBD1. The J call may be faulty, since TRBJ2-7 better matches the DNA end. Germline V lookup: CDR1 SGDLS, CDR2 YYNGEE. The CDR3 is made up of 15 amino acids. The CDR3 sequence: CASSPGRTGTYEQYF. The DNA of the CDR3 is TGTGCCAGCAGCCCCGGTCGGACAGGGACCTACGAGCAGTACTTC.

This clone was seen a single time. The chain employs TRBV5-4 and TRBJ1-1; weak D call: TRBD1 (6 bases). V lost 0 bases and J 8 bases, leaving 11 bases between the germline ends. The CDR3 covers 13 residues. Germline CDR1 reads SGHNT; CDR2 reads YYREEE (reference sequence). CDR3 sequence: CASSLAQGSEAFF. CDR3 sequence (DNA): TGTGCCAGCAGCTTGGCCCAGGGGTCGGAAGCTTTCTTT.

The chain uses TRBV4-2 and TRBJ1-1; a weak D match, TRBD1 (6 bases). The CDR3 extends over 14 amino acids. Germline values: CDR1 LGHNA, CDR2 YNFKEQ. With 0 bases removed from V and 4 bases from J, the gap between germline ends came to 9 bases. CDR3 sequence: CASSQDQGSTEAFF. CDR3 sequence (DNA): TGTGCCAGCAGCCAAGATCAGGGGAGCACTGAAGCTTTCTTT.

CDR3 sequence (DNA): TGTGCTAGTGGTTTAGAGAGAAATCAGCCCCAGCATTTT. It encodes CASGLERNQPQHF. This sequence joins TRBV12-5 and TRBJ1-5; D remains ambiguous. V was shortened by 3 bases and J by 4 bases, with 7 bases between the two germline ends. The germline gives CDR1 LGHNT, CDR2 FRNRAP. This CDR3 contains 13 residues.

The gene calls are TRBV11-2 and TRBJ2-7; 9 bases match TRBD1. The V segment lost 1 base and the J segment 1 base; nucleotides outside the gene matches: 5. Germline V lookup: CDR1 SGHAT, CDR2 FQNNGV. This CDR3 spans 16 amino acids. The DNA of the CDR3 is TGTGCCAGCAGCTTAGGTTTAGGGACAGGGTCCTACGAGCAGTACTTC. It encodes CASSLGLGTGSYEQYF.

The CDR3 DNA reads as TGTGCCAGCAGGGGGACTAATAACAATGAGCAGTTCTTC. Translating it yields CASRGTNNNEQFF. The chain employs TRBV2 and TRBJ2-1, with 7 positions matching TRBD2. With V trimmed by 6 bases and J by 5 bases, 4 bases remained unmatched. Per the germline V gene, CDR1 is SNHLY and CDR2 is FYNNEI. The CDR3 extends over 13 amino acids.

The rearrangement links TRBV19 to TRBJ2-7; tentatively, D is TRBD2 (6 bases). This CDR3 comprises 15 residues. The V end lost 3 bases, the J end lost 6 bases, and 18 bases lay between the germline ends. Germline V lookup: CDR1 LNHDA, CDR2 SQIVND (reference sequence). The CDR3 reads CASSIGYGGLFEQYF. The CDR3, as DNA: TGTGCCAGTAGTATTGGGTACGGGGGTTTGTTCGAGCAGTACTTC.

The CDR3: CASSEGQGAHEQYF. The CDR3 nucleotides are TGTGCCAGCAGTGAAGGACAGGGGGCCCACGAGCAGTACTTC. The J gene is TRBJ2-7, the V gene TRBV6-5; 11 bases agree with TRBD1. CDR3 length: 14 residues. V shed 5 bases and J 5 bases; nucleotides not matched to a gene: 5. The V gene's germline CDR1 is MNHEY and CDR2 SVGAGI.

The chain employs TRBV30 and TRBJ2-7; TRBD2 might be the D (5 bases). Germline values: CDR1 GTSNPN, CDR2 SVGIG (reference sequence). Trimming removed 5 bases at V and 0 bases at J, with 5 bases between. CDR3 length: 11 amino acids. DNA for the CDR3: TGTGCCTGGGGGAGCTCCTACGAGCAGTACTTC. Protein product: CAWGSSYEQYF.

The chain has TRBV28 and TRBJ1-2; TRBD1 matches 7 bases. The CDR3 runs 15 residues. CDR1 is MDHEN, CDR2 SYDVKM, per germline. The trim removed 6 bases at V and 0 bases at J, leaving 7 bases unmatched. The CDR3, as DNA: TGTGCCAGCAGCTTAAGGGACAGACCTAACTATGGCTACACCTTC. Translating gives CASSLRDRPNYGYTF.

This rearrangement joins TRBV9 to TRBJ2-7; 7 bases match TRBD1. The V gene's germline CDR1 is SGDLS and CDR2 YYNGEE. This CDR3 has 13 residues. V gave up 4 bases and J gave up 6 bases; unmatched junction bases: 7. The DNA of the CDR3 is TGTGCCAGCAGCTCGACAGGGCAGGGCGAGCAGTACTTC. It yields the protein CASSSTGQGEQYF.

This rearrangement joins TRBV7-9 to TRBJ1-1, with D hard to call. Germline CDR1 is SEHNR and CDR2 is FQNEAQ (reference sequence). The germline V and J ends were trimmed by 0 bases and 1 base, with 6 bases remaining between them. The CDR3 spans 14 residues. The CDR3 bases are TGTGCCAGCAGCTTAGCCCGGAGGAACACTGAAGCTTTCTTT. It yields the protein CASSLARRNTEAFF.

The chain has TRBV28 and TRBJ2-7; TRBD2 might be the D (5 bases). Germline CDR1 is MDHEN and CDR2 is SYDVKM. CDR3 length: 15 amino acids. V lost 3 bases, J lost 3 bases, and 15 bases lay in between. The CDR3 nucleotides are TGTGCCAGCAGTTTGTTAGGTAGCGCCAGCTACGAGCAGTACTTC. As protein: CASSLLGSASYEQYF.

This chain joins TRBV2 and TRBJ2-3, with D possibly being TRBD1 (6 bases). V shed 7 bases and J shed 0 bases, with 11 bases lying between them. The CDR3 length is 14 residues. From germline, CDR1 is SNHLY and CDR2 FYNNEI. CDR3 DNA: TGTGCCAGCATTCGGACAGTGAGCACAGATACGCAGTATTTT. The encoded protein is CASIRTVSTDTQYF.

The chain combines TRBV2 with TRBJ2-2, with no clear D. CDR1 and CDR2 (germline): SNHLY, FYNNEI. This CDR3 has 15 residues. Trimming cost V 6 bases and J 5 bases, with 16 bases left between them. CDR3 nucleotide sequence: TGTGCCAGCAGAAGGTCCCCCAGGTTGACCGGGGAGCTGTTTTTT. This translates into CASRRSPRLTGELFF.

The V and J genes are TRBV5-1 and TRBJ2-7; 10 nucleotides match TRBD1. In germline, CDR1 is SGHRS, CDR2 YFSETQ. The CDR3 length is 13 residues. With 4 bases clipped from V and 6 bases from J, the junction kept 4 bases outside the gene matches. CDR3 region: CASSTRTGGEQYF. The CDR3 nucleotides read TGCGCCAGCAGCACCAGGACAGGGGGCGAGCAGTACTTC. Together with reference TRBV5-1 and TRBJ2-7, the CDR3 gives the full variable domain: KAGVTQTPRYLIKTRGQQVTLSCSPISGHRSVSWYQQTPGQGLQFLFEYFSETQRNKGNFPGRFSGRQFSNSRSEMNVSTLELGDSALYLCASSTRTGGEQYFGPGTRLTVT.

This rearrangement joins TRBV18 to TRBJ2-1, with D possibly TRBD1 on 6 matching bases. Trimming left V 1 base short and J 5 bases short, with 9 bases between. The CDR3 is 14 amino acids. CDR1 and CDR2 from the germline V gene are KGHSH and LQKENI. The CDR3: CASSPRSGDNEQFF. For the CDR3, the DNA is TGTGCCAGCTCACCACGGTCAGGGGACAATGAGCAGTTCTTC. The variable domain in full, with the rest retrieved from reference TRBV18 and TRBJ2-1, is NAGVMQNPRHLVRRRGQEARLRCSPMKGHSHVYWYRQLPEEGLKFMVYLQKENIIDESGMPKERFSAEFPKEGPSILRIQQVVRGDSAAYFCASSPRSGDNEQFFGPGTRLTVL.

The chain's CDR3 is CASRPGSNSPYEQYF. The CDR3 coding sequence is TGTGCCAGCAGGCCAGGCTCAAACAGCCCCTACGAGCAGTACTTC. This chain uses TRBV28 with TRBJ2-7; no clear D gene. CDR3 length: 15 amino acids. V lost 6 bases and J 2 bases, leaving 17 bases between the germline ends. Germline loops: CDR1 MDHEN, CDR2 SYDVKM.